The 20 T cell receptor beta chains below were found in one sample sequenced in a study of T cells in Graves' hyperthyroidism and ophthalmopathy. RNA transcripts were the template for amplifying TCR beta CDR3 regions. RT-PCR in the first round (using the HTBI primer set) targeted the TCR CDR3. TCRdb re-derived calls from the multiplex PCR reads in MiXCR, one entry per CDR3 protein. Of about 380,000 distinct CDR3 sequences in the sample, under 20% were seen once. What was sequenced was blood. The receptors were gathered from a man younger than 35 with Graves' ophthalmopathy.

The rearrangement uses TRBV20-1 and TRBJ1-2, with 7 bases aligning to TRBD1. Germline CDR1 is DFQATT and CDR2 is SNEGSKA (reference sequence). The J segment lost 6 bases and the V segment lost 6 bases, leaving 13 bases of the junction unmatched. This CDR3 is 14 amino acids long. The CDR3 protein is CSARGKSGQDGYTF. As DNA, the CDR3 is TGCAGTGCCAGGGGGAAGTCAGGGCAGGATGGCTACACCTTC.

This clonotype was observed many times. The chain links TRBV12-3 or TRBV12-4 to TRBJ2-1; TRBD2 matches at 14 bases. The ends lost 5 bases at V and 8 bases at J; junction bases unmatched: 8. The CDR3 loop spans 16 amino acids. Here the CDR3 reads CASSLRLAGGVDEQFF. Written as DNA, the CDR3 is TGTGCCAGCAGTCTGCGACTAGCGGGGGGGGTAGATGAGCAGTTCTTC.

This clonotype was counted at least ten times. The chain links TRBV29-1 to TRBJ2-7, with 10 bases that match TRBD1. Germline V gene data show CDR1 as SQVTM and CDR2 as ANQGSEA. There are 14 residues in the CDR3. The ends lost 6 bases at V and 4 bases at J; junction bases unmatched: 9. The CDR3 here is CSVSARTGGYEQYF. In DNA form, the CDR3 reads TGCAGCGTGTCGGCCCGGACAGGGGGGTACGAGCAGTACTTC.

In its sample, this clonotype was seen many times. The chain carries TRBV7-9 and TRBJ1-1, with 8 bases that match TRBD1. The ends lost 5 bases at V and 7 bases at J; junction bases unmatched: 6. The CDR3 loop spans 13 amino acids. Germline assignment: CDR1 SEHNR and CDR2 FQNEAQ (reference sequence). The CDR3 sequence: CASSVTGGSEAFF. The CDR3 nucleotides are TGTGCCAGCAGCGTCACAGGGGGTAGTGAAGCTTTCTTT.

Ten or more counts support this clonotype. The chain employs TRBV7-3 and TRBJ1-1, with D unresolved. CDR1 and CDR2 (germline): SGHTA, FQGTGA. V shed 2 bases and J shed 4 bases, with 8 bases lying between them. The CDR3 is made up of 13 amino acids. This chain's CDR3 is CASSLFAATEAFF. CDR3 sequence (DNA): TGTGCCAGCAGCTTATTCGCGGCCACTGAAGCTTTCTTT.

This clonotype was detected a few times. The gene calls are TRBV20-1 and TRBJ2-3; tentatively, D is TRBD2 (6 bases). The CDR3 consists of 14 residues. V was trimmed by 5 bases and J by 5 bases, leaving 17 bases between them. The germline V gene encodes CDR1 DFQATT and CDR2 SNEGSKA (reference sequence). The CDR3 DNA follows: TGCAGTGCTCCGGACGTCATGGAGGGAGATACGCAGTATTTT. It yields the protein CSAPDVMEGDTQYF.

The V gene is TRBV19, the J gene TRBJ1-2; 8 bases fit TRBD1. The CDR3 is made up of 15 amino acids. The germline V gene encodes CDR1 LNHDA and CDR2 SQIVND (reference sequence). V shed 5 bases, J shed 0 bases, and the junction held 5 bases outside the gene matches. For the CDR3, the DNA is TGTGCCAGTAGTGGAGACAGGGGAGCTAACTATGGCTACACCTTC. Protein product: CASSGDRGANYGYTF.

The genes are TRBV6-5 and TRBJ1-5, with a weak D call TRBD1 (6 bases). The V gene lost 2 bases and the J gene lost 14 bases, with 13 bases spanning the gap. CDR3 length: 12 residues. Germline assignment: CDR1 MNHEY and CDR2 SVGAGI. CDR3 coding DNA: TGTGCCAGCAGTTACCTGGACAGCTTTAAGCATTTT. As protein: CASSYLDSFKHF.

This chain joins TRBV29-1 and TRBJ1-1, with unresolved D. The CDR3 sequence is 12 residues long. Trimming removed 4 bases from V and 2 bases from J, with 8 bases in between. Germline V gives CDR1 SQVTM, CDR2 ANQGSEA. The CDR3 is CSVGGGNTEAFF. For the CDR3, the DNA is TGCAGCGTTGGAGGTGGAAACACTGAAGCTTTCTTT.

V usage is TRBV3-1 and J usage is TRBJ2-2, with 10 bases fitting TRBD2. This CDR3 contains 17 residues. V lost 0 bases and J lost 4; bases outside the gene matches: 5. Germline V gene lookup returns CDR1 LGHDT and CDR2 YNNKEL (reference sequence). The CDR3 loop is CASSQDRERGGTGELFF. The CDR3 DNA follows: TGTGCCAGCAGCCAAGATCGCGAGCGGGGGGGCACCGGGGAGCTGTTTTTT.

Points on this clonotype: A much bigger clone sits one base away, suggesting this may be a read error. This chain links TRBV20-1 with TRBJ2-3, with 10 bases lining up with TRBD2. Germline V gene data show CDR1 as DFQATT and CDR2 as SNEGSKA (reference sequence). J gave up 2 bases and V 3 bases, and 8 bases lay outside the gene matches. This CDR3 is built from 16 residues. CDR3 bases: TGCAGTGCTAGTGGGCTAGCGGGGGCGAACACAGATACGCAGTATTTT. Protein product: CSASGLAGANTDTQYF.

This clonotype was observed at least ten times. The CDR3 loop reads CARALGAEAFF. CDR3 DNA sequence: TGTGCCCGCGCCTTGGGGGCCGAAGCTTTCTTT. The rearrangement links TRBV6-4 to TRBJ1-1, with a possible D match to TRBD1 (6 bases). Germline CDR1 reads MRHNA; CDR2 reads SNTAGT. V was clipped by 11 bases and J by 8 bases, with 15 bases between them. The CDR3 covers 11 residues.

This clonotype was detected a few times. The chain carries TRBV5-1 and TRBJ2-2, with TRBD2 matching 9 bases. The germline V gene has CDR1 SGHRS and CDR2 YFSETQ. This CDR3 has 16 residues. After removal of 1 base from V and 6 bases from J, the junction contained 7 bases not matched to a gene. CDR3 DNA sequence: TGCGCCAGCAGCTTGAGTGCGGGGGGGCCACCCGGGGAGCTGTTTTTT. Translation gives CASSLSAGGPPGELFF.

CDR3 bases: TGCAGCGCTGCGACAGGTTCCGACTATGGCTACACCTTC. Its translation: CSAATGSDYGYTF. This sequence joins TRBV29-1 and TRBJ1-2, with D tentatively TRBD1 (6 bases). The CDR3 contains 13 residues. CDR1 is SQVTM, CDR2 ANQGSEA, per germline. Trimming left V 7 bases short and J 3 bases short, with 15 bases between.

This clonotype was found a few times. The chain carries TRBV5-1 and TRBJ2-1; 9 bases are a match to TRBD2. V gave up 2 bases and J gave up 7 bases; unmatched junction bases: 7. Germline assignment: CDR1 SGHRS and CDR2 YFSETQ. The CDR3 has 15 amino acids. As DNA, the CDR3 is TGCGCCAGCAGCTTCAGCGGGGGGACTCCAAATGAGCAGTTCTTC. Translating gives CASSFSGGTPNEQFF.

The rearrangement joins TRBV19 to TRBJ1-1, with D tentatively TRBD1 (6 bases). This CDR3 is 14 amino acids long. V shed 5 bases and J shed 4 bases, with 14 bases lying between them. The germline V gene encodes CDR1 LNHDA and CDR2 SQIVND (reference sequence). This CDR3 reads CASSHMGARTEAFF. The CDR3 DNA is TGTGCCAGTAGTCACATGGGGGCACGCACTGAAGCTTTCTTT.

The rearrangement joins TRBV19 to TRBJ1-2; D unresolved. This CDR3 contains 13 residues. Between the trimmed V and J ends, which lost 3 bases and 1 base, there was a span of 6 bases. Germline V CDR1 and CDR2: LNHDA, SQIVND (reference sequence). CDR3 coding DNA: TGTGCCAGTAGTATCTTTGGTAACTATGGCTACACCTTC. As protein: CASSIFGNYGYTF.

This clonotype was seen ten or more times. The gene calls are TRBV3-1 and TRBJ1-1; D unresolved. This CDR3 has 12 amino acids. The germline gives CDR1 LGHDT, CDR2 YNNKEL (reference sequence). Trimming took 0 bases from V and 4 from J, leaving 3 bases between them. CDR3 sequence (DNA): TGTGCCAGCAGCCAAGATCTCACTGAAGCTTTCTTT. Its protein product is CASSQDLTEAFF.

This clonotype was observed a handful of times. The V and J genes are TRBV3-1 and TRBJ1-6; no clear D gene. V lost 8 bases, J lost 6 bases, and 11 bases lay in between. The CDR3 is 13 residues long. From germline, CDR1 is LGHDT and CDR2 YNNKEL (reference sequence). The CDR3 is CASGQILNSPLHF. CDR3 bases: TGTGCCAGCGGGCAGATTCTTAATTCACCCCTCCACTTT.

This clonotype was seen repeatedly, ten times or more. The rearrangement links TRBV12-3 or TRBV12-4 to TRBJ1-5, with D uncertain. The CDR3 sequence is 12 residues long. Deletions cut 6 bases from V and 5 bases from J, with 8 bases between. CDR3 DNA: TGTGCCAGCAGCTCCAACGATCAGCCCCAGCATTTT. It is translated as CASSSNDQPQHF.